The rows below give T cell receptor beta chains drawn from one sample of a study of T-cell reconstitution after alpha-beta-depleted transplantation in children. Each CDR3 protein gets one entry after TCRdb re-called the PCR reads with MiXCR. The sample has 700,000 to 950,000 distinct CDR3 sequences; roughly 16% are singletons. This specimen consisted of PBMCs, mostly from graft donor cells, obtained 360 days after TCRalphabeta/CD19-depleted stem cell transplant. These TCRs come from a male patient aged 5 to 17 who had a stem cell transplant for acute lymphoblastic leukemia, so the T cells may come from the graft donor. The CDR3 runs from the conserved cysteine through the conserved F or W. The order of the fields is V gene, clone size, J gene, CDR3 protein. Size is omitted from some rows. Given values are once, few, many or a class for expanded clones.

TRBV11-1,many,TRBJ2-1,CASSSRGSGGNEQFF
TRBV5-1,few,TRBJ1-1,CASSPNYRGGTEAFF
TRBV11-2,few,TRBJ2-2,CASSPVYSMFRNTGELFF
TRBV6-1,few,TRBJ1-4,CASSGRGSNEKLFF
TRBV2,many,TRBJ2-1,CASSDDKTSGASLYNEQFF
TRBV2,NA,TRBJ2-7,CASHERYEQYF
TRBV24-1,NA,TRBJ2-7,CATSQQGGGHEQYF
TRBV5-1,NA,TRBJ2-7,CASSSGYELYF
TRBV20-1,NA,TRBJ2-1,CSAAEQHYNEQFF
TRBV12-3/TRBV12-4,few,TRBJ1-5,CASSFSSEGVSNQPQHF